Each of the 13 T cell receptor beta chains below was sequenced from the same sample in a study of T cells in Graves' hyperthyroidism and ophthalmopathy (dated by TCRdb to between 2018 and 2021). Libraries were constructed by multiplex PCR. The run used an Illumina HiSeq 2000. Amplification of TCR beta CDR3 regions was carried out from RNA transcripts. For the first round of RT-PCR on the TCR CDR3, the HTBI primer set was used together with the Qiagen OneStep RT-PCR kit. Starting from the raw public reads, TCRdb applied fastp trimming at Q25, assembled clones with MiXCR and retained in-frame beta chains. Entries that share a CDR3 protein sequence are merged under the most common genes and DNA. This sample gives 380,000 or so distinct CDR3 sequences in total; roughly 13% of them show up just once. The top ten clones comprise more than 20% of the sample. The specimen sequenced was blood. All receptors derive from a man aged 25 to 40 with Graves' hyperthyroidism that later progressed to Graves' ophthalmopathy.

This clonotype was seen ten or more times. The rearrangement links TRBV3-1 to TRBJ2-2; TRBD1 matches 9 bases. V was clipped by 3 bases and J by 5 bases; unmatched bases: 1. Germline V gene sequence: CDR1 LGHDT, CDR2 YNNKEL (reference sequence). The CDR3 has 14 amino acids. The CDR3 spells CASSQTGGTGELFF. As DNA, the CDR3 is TGTGCCAGCAGCCAGACAGGGGGTACCGGGGAGCTGTTTTTT.

This clonotype was picked up many times. The V call is TRBV5-1, the J call TRBJ1-1; D may be TRBD1 (6 bases). The V end lost 0 bases, the J end lost 6 bases, and 12 bases lay between the germline ends. Germline V CDR1 and CDR2: SGHRS, YFSETQ. The CDR3 has 14 residues. The CDR3 DNA sequence: TGCGCCAGCAGCTTGGCAGGGGACGGGGCTGAAGCTTTCTTT. Its protein is CASSLAGDGAEAFF.

The table lists this clonotype with many counts. The V call is TRBV28, the J call TRBJ2-1; TRBD1 is a possible D gene (6 bases). Trimming took 3 bases from V and 6 from J, leaving 12 bases between them. This CDR3 has 14 amino acids. The germline gives CDR1 MDHEN, CDR2 SYDVKM. The CDR3 DNA sequence: TGTGCCAGCAGTTTTTACAGGGTCGTCAATGAGCAGTTCTTC. Translated: CASSFYRVVNEQFF.

V is TRBV18 and J is TRBJ2-4; TRBD1 or TRBD2 may be the D gene (5 bases each). The germline V gene encodes CDR1 KGHSH and CDR2 LQKENI. The CDR3 contains 15 residues. Between the trimmed V and J ends, which lost 2 bases and 8 bases, there was a span of 16 bases. This CDR3 reads CASSPGSGTADIQYF. CDR3 sequence (DNA): TGTGCCAGCTCACCAGGTTCAGGGACGGCGGACATTCAGTACTTC.

There are many counts of this clonotype. The chain links TRBV4-1 to TRBJ1-1; D might be TRBD1 (6 bases). The germline V gene encodes CDR1 MGHRA and CDR2 YSYEKL. V lost 4 bases and J 5 bases, leaving 14 bases between the germline ends. CDR3 size: 14 residues. The CDR3 reads CASSRIWGLTEAFF. The CDR3 DNA reads as TGCGCCAGCAGCCGTATTTGGGGGCTTACTGAAGCTTTCTTT.

The table lists this clonotype with many counts. The chain couples TRBV7-9 to TRBJ1-1, with D possibly TRBD1 on 5 matching bases. The germline V and J ends were trimmed by 4 bases and 1 base, with 13 bases remaining between them. CDR3 size: 15 residues. Germline V lookup: CDR1 SEHNR, CDR2 FQNEAQ (reference sequence). The DNA of the CDR3 is TGTGCCAGCAGCTCGAAGGGACCTTCGAACACTGAAGCTTTCTTT. Its translation: CASSSKGPSNTEAFF.

This clonotype has at least ten counts. V is TRBV5-1 and J is TRBJ2-1; 9 bases match TRBD1. This CDR3 spans 15 amino acids. Unmatched junction bases numbered 4, after V lost 4 bases and J lost 2 bases. Germline-derived CDR1 and CDR2 are SGHRS and YFSETQ. The CDR3 nucleotides are TGCGCCAGCAGCGCCGGGACAGGGCCCTACAATGAGCAGTTCTTC. Its translation: CASSAGTGPYNEQFF.

This chain uses TRBV28 with TRBJ2-3; D gene unclear. Per germline, CDR1 MDHEN and CDR2 SYDVKM. Between the trimmed V and J ends, which lost 3 bases and 2 bases, there was a span of 6 bases. CDR3 length: 13 amino acids. The CDR3 loop is CASSLSHTDTQYF. As DNA, the CDR3 is TGTGCCAGCAGTTTGTCCCACACAGATACGCAGTATTTT.

This clonotype was found many times. The chain employs TRBV5-1 and TRBJ1-1; D unclear. Per the germline V gene, CDR1 is SGHRS and CDR2 is YFSETQ. The germline V and J ends were trimmed by 0 bases and 1 base, with 10 bases remaining between them. CDR3 size: 15 residues. CDR3 amino acids: CASSLGTHPNTEAFF. CDR3 sequence (DNA): TGCGCCAGCAGCTTGGGTACACACCCGAACACTGAAGCTTTCTTT.

This clonotype was recorded many times. The chain uses TRBV28 and TRBJ1-5; D gene uncertain. The CDR3 has 14 residues. With 2 bases removed from V and 2 bases from J, the gap between germline ends came to 7 bases. Germline V gene data show CDR1 as MDHEN and CDR2 as SYDVKM. The CDR3 DNA sequence: TGTGCCAGCAGTTTAGTAAAGGGCAATCAGCCCCAGCATTTT. It encodes CASSLVKGNQPQHF. The variable domain in full, completed from reference TRBV28 and TRBJ1-5, reads DVKVTQSSRYLVKRTGEKVFLECVQDMDHENMFWYRQDPGLGLRLIYFSYDVKMKEKGDIPEGYSVSREKKERFSLILESASTNQTSMYLCASSLVKGNQPQHFGDGTRLSIL.

Many counts were recorded for this clonotype. The chain carries TRBV28 and TRBJ2-2, with TRBD1 matching 7 bases. The CDR3 is 13 amino acids. The germline gives CDR1 MDHEN, CDR2 SYDVKM. The ends lost 4 bases at V and 7 bases at J; junction bases unmatched: 3. CDR3 in amino acids: CASSSGQDGELFF. In DNA, the CDR3 is TGTGCCAGCAGTTCCGGACAGGACGGGGAGCTGTTTTTT.

On this clonotype itself: One junction end disagrees with the germline gene, perhaps due to a read error. V is TRBV11-3 and J is TRBJ1-4; tentative D call: TRBD1 (6 bases). CDR1 and CDR2 from the germline V gene are SGHNT and YENEEA. This CDR3 contains 17 residues. As DNA, the CDR3 is TGTGCCAGCGGCTTAGAACTGGGGGCCGCAACTAATGAAAAACTGTTTTTT. Protein: CASGLELGAATNEKLFF.

This chain uses TRBV19 with TRBJ1-2, with D hard to call. Germline CDR1 and CDR2: LNHDA and SQIVND (reference sequence). Trimming cost V 9 bases and J 2 bases, with 10 bases left between them. The CDR3 is 12 residues long. CDR3 nucleotide sequence: TGTGCCAGCTTGACCGACAACTATGGCTACACCTTC. The encoded protein is CASLTDNYGYTF.